The next 26 T cell receptor beta chains were all read from a single sample in a study of sequential checkpoint blockade in melanoma. Treatment given: randomized to nivolumab then ipilimumab (arm A) or the reverse (arm B). The data were produced by immunoSEQ multiplex PCR, yet TCRdb's version contains in-frame clones alone and is incomplete. The data show 1,500 or so clones, with 24% seen just once and around 8% held by the top ten. Sequencing used tumor tissue (inferred from file names), obtained from a patient given nivolumab and ipilimumab in sequence. These receptors all stem from a human donor with melanoma.

The rearrangement joins TRBV25-1 to TRBJ1-2, with D unclear. Germline CDR1 is MGHDK and CDR2 is SYGVNS. This CDR3 has 13 amino acids. V was trimmed by 0 bases and J by 5 bases, leaving 7 bases between them. CDR3 DNA: TGTGCCAGCAGTGAATATGGTGCGTATGGCTACACCTTC. The encoded protein is CASSEYGAYGYTF.

J is TRBJ2-1 and V is TRBV5-1; no firm D call. This CDR3 has 14 residues. Germline V gives CDR1 SGHRS, CDR2 YFSETQ. V lost 3 bases and J lost 6, with 13 bases in between. The CDR3 sequence: CASSSPRSGNEQFF. The CDR3 DNA is TGCGCCAGCAGCTCTCCGAGGAGTGGCAATGAGCAGTTCTTC. The entire variable domain, with the rest obtained from reference TRBV5-1 and TRBJ2-1, is as follows: KAGVTQTPRYLIKTRGQQVTLSCSPISGHRSVSWYQQTPGQGLQFLFEYFSETQRNKGNFPGRFSGRQFSNSRSEMNVSTLELGDSALYLCASSSPRSGNEQFFGPGTRLTVL.

This clone showed up just a few times. The V gene is TRBV6-8, the J gene TRBJ2-2, with unresolved D. The germline CDR1 and CDR2 sequences are MNHGY and SAAAGT. The CDR3 covers 13 residues. Trimming shortened V by 7 bases and J by 0 bases, and 6 bases separated the two germline ends. The CDR3: CASTISNTGELFF. As DNA, the CDR3 is TGTGCCAGCACCATATCGAACACCGGGGAGCTGTTTTTT.

This clone has a single count. This rearrangement joins TRBV29-1 to TRBJ2-1, with D possibly being TRBD2 (5 bases). CDR3 length equals 12 residues. V lost 7 bases to trimming and J lost 6 bases, with 13 bases between them. Germline loops: CDR1 SQVTM, CDR2 ANQGSEA. The CDR3 spells CSAEGGGNEQFF. The CDR3 DNA sequence: TGCAGCGCCGAGGGTGGAGGCAATGAGCAGTTCTTC.

This clone turned up a few times. The chain employs TRBV6-8 and TRBJ1-2; 12 positions agree with TRBD1. The CDR3 has 16 amino acids. Germline V CDR1 and CDR2: MNHGY, SAAAGT. With V trimmed by 4 bases and J by 8 bases, 11 bases remained unmatched. This CDR3 reads CASSFTPGQGAAGYTF. DNA for the CDR3: TGTGCCAGCAGTTTCACCCCGGGACAGGGGGCGGCCGGCTACACCTTC.

By share of the sample, this clone is medium-sized (0.01 to 0.1%). CDR3 region: CASSFCPEGRCEQYF. CDR3 nucleotides: TGTGCCAGCAGCTTCTGTCCAGAGGGACGTTGCGAGCAGTACTTC. This sequence joins TRBV11-3 and TRBJ2-7; either TRBD1 or TRBD2 may supply D (5 bases each). V dropped 3 bases and J dropped 6 bases, with 18 bases sitting between them. The germline gives CDR1 SGHNT, CDR2 YENEEA. The CDR3 length is 15 residues.

The V gene is TRBV9, the J gene TRBJ1-5, with D uncertain. The CDR3 covers 15 residues. V shed 4 bases and J shed 0 bases, with 11 bases lying between them. Germline V lookup: CDR1 SGDLS, CDR2 YYNGEE. The CDR3 loop reads CASSQTAYSNQPQHF. Here the CDR3 DNA reads TGTGCCAGCAGCCAGACCGCGTATAGCAATCAGCCCCAGCATTTT.

By share of the sample, this clone is medium-sized. V is TRBV11-3 and J is TRBJ2-5; 10 bases are shared with TRBD1. The germline gives CDR1 SGHNT, CDR2 YENEEA. The CDR3 runs 17 residues. V dropped 5 bases and J dropped 2; count of bases not matched to a gene: 11. CDR3 sequence (DNA): TGTGCCAGCAGCCCGGCCTCCGGGACAGGGGAGCAAGAGACCCAGTACTTC. Residues: CASSPASGTGEQETQYF.

This clone is medium-sized by share. This chain connects TRBV6-8 to TRBJ2-1, with 7 bases aligning to TRBD2. The CDR3 runs 18 residues. Losses at the gene ends were 10 bases for V and 1 base for J; bases not matched to a gene: 19. Germline assignment: CDR1 MNHGY and CDR2 SAAAGT. Written as DNA, the CDR3 is TGTGCCATCGAAGACGCGGAAAAAGCGGGAAAGTCCTACAATGAGCAGTTCTTC. Residues: CAIEDAEKAGKSYNEQFF.

The table lists this clone with a few counts. The CDR3 spells CAISESRGPDYNEQFF. As DNA, the CDR3 is TGTGCCATCAGTGAGTCGAGGGGACCTGACTACAATGAGCAGTTCTTC. The chain links TRBV10-3 to TRBJ2-1; D may match TRBD1 or TRBD2 (5 bases each). The CDR3 runs to 16 residues. V gave up 0 bases and J gave up 3 bases, with 12 bases separating them. CDR1 is ENHRY and CDR2 is SYGVKD in the germline V gene.

In its sample, this clone was seen a few times. The V gene is TRBV6-8, the J gene TRBJ2-5, with 9 bases fitting TRBD2. V shed 6 bases and J 2 bases; nucleotides not matched to a gene: 10. This CDR3 contains 16 residues. Germline assignment: CDR1 MNHGY and CDR2 SAAAGT. The CDR3 sequence is CASSVAGETPQETQYF. In DNA form, the CDR3 reads TGTGCCAGCAGCGTAGCGGGAGAAACCCCTCAAGAGACCCAGTACTTC.

The V and J genes are TRBV12-5 and TRBJ2-7, with 7 bases fitting TRBD1. CDR1 is LGHNT and CDR2 is FRNRAP in the germline V gene. The length of the CDR3 is 13 residues. For the CDR3, the DNA is TGTGCCATCGCGACAGGGAACCTCTACGAGCAGTACTTC. Residues: CAIATGNLYEQYF.

The gene calls are TRBV25-1 and TRBJ1-2; no clear D. The CDR3 is 15 residues long. V lost 0 bases and J lost 6, with 14 bases in between. Germline V gene lookup returns CDR1 MGHDK and CDR2 SYGVNS. This chain's CDR3 is CASSEYAGLFHGYTF. CDR3 DNA: TGTGCCAGCAGTGAATATGCGGGCCTTTTCCATGGCTACACCTTC.

This clone was detected a few times. The V gene is TRBV9, the J gene TRBJ2-7; 9 nucleotides agree with TRBD1. CDR1 is SGDLS and CDR2 is YYNGEE in the germline V gene. The junction had 5 bases not matched to a gene; V was cut back by 0 bases and J by 4 bases. The CDR3 totals 15 residues. For the CDR3, the DNA is TGTGCCAGCAGCGTAGAAGACGACAGGGGGTACGAGCAGTACTTC. As protein: CASSVEDDRGYEQYF.

This clone is medium-sized (0.01 to 0.1%) by share. The chain uses TRBV11-3 and TRBJ1-5, with TRBD1 matching over 11 bases. The CDR3 is 14 residues long. The trim removed 4 bases at V and 5 bases at J, leaving 1 base unmatched. Germline V lookup: CDR1 SGHNT, CDR2 YENEEA. The CDR3 bases are TGTGCCAGCAGCTGGGGACAGGGGGATCAGCCCCAGCATTTT. Amino acids: CASSWGQGDQPQHF.

This clone was seen more than once but under ten times. V usage is TRBV12-5 and J usage is TRBJ2-1; TRBD2 aligns across 7 bases. CDR1 and CDR2 (germline): LGHNT, FRNRAP. CDR3 size: 15 residues. For the CDR3, the DNA is TGTGCCAGCACCCATGGGGGGGGACCATACAATGAGCAGTTCTTC. Residues: CASTHGGGPYNEQFF.

This clone occurred once. The chain combines TRBV29-1 with TRBJ2-7; 8 bases map to TRBD1. Unmatched junction bases numbered 6, after V lost 7 bases and J lost 1 base. This CDR3 has 13 amino acids. CDR1 SQVTM and CDR2 ANQGSEA come from the germline V gene. CDR3 sequence: CSAGQGTSYEQYF. As DNA, the CDR3 is TGCAGCGCCGGACAGGGAACATCCTACGAGCAGTACTTC.

The genes are TRBV15 and TRBJ1-2; 12 nucleotides agree with TRBD1. After removal of 5 bases from V and 7 bases from J, the junction contained 8 bases not matched to a gene. CDR1 is LNHNV, CDR2 YYDKDF, per germline (reference sequence). The CDR3 is 15 residues long. The DNA for the CDR3 is TGTGCCACCAGCGAGGGACAGGGGGCGCCGCGTGGCTACACCTTC. This gives the protein CATSEGQGAPRGYTF.

The V gene is TRBV6-8, the J gene TRBJ2-1; 9 positions agree with TRBD2. CDR1 and CDR2 from the germline V gene are MNHGY and SAAAGT. J was trimmed by 2 bases and V by 6 bases; bases with no gene match: 5. This CDR3 contains 15 residues. CDR3 residues: CASSRLADPYNEQFF. CDR3 sequence (DNA): TGTGCCAGCAGCCGACTAGCGGACCCCTACAATGAGCAGTTCTTC.

This clone was seen a handful of times. The V gene is TRBV6-8, the J gene TRBJ2-5; 9 bases align to TRBD2. The CDR3 has 15 amino acids. The germline V gene encodes CDR1 MNHGY and CDR2 SAAAGT. The V and J ends lost 8 bases and 5 bases, in that order; junction bases with no gene match: 12. Here the CDR3 DNA reads TGTGCCAGCCATAGCGGGGGAAGGCTCCAGGAGACCCAGTACTTC. Its translation is CASHSGGRLQETQYF.

By sample share, this clone is medium-sized. The chain links TRBV9 to TRBJ1-2, with TRBD1 matching over 8 bases. Germline CDR1 reads SGDLS; CDR2 reads YYNGEE. This CDR3 spans 14 amino acids. The ends lost 4 bases at V and 3 bases at J; junction bases unmatched: 5. The CDR3 bases are TGTGCCAGCAGCCTCCAGGGGGCGGACTATGGCTACACCTTC. It codes for CASSLQGADYGYTF.

The chain joins TRBV9 to TRBJ2-3; 10 bases are a match to TRBD2. The CDR3 is made up of 15 amino acids. Trimming took 3 bases from V and 3 from J; bases not matched to a gene: 4. CDR1 SGDLS and CDR2 YYNGEE come from the germline V gene. The CDR3 coding sequence is TGTGCCAGCAGCGCTGGACTAGCGGTTACAGATACGCAGTATTTT. Translating it yields CASSAGLAVTDTQYF.

By share, this clone ranks as large. The rearrangement links TRBV11-3 to TRBJ1-2; 7 nucleotides line up with TRBD1. Germline V gene sequence: CDR1 SGHNT, CDR2 YENEEA. The CDR3 length is 15 residues. V lost 4 bases and J lost 3; bases outside the gene matches: 8. The CDR3 reads CASSWAGGSHYGYTF. CDR3 DNA: TGTGCCAGCAGCTGGGCAGGGGGGAGCCACTATGGCTACACCTTC.

In its sample, this clone is medium-sized. The chain employs TRBV11-3 and TRBJ2-7; 7 bases are a match to TRBD1. With V trimmed by 2 bases and J by 2 bases, 6 bases remained unmatched. The length of the CDR3 is 15 residues. The V gene's germline CDR1 is SGHNT and CDR2 YENEEA. This chain's CDR3 is CASSLRTGPTYEQYF. The CDR3 nucleotides read TGTGCCAGCAGCTTAAGGACAGGTCCAACCTACGAGCAGTACTTC.

This clone was seen a few times. The rearrangement joins TRBV6-8 to TRBJ1-3; D gene unclear. The germline V gene has CDR1 MNHGY and CDR2 SAAAGT. The CDR3 consists of 15 residues. The germline V and J ends were trimmed by 5 bases and 7 bases, with 18 bases remaining between them. CDR3 loop: CASSEVLEARNTIYF. CDR3 sequence (DNA): TGTGCCAGCAGTGAGGTCTTGGAGGCCAGGAACACCATATATTTT.

Sample share makes this clone medium-sized. The V gene is TRBV9, the J gene TRBJ1-2; D is unclear. The CDR3 sequence is 14 residues long. The V end lost 2 bases, the J end lost 4 bases, and 12 bases lay between the germline ends. Per the germline V gene, CDR1 is SGDLS and CDR2 is YYNGEE. The CDR3 loop is CASSVGVEAYGYTF. As DNA, the CDR3 is TGTGCCAGCAGCGTTGGGGTGGAGGCCTATGGCTACACCTTC.